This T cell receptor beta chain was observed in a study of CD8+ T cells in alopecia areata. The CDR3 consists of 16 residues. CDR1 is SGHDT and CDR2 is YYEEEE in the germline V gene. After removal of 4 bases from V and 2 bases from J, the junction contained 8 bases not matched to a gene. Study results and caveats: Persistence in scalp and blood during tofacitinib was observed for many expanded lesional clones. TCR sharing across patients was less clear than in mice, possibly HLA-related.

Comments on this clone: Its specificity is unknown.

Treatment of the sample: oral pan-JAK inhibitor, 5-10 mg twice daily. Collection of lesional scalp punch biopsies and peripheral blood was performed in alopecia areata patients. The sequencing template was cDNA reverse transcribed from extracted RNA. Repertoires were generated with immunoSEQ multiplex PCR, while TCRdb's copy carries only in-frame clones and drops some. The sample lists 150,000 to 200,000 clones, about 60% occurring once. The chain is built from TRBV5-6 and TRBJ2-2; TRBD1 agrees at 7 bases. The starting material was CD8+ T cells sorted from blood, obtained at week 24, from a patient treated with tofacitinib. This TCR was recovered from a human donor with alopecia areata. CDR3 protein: CASSLPGTVNTGELFF. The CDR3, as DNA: TGTGCCAGCAGCCTGCCGGGGACAGTCAACACCGGGGAGCTGTTTTTT.